This T cell receptor (beta chain) originates from a study of T cell clonality in common variable immunodeficiency (dated by TCRdb to between 2014 and 2017). Equivalent amounts of genomic DNA from CVID and control samples were used as sequencing input. For every sample, a 60 bp segment covering the rearranged TCRbeta CDR3 region was amplified and then sequenced. The immunoSEQ assay, a bias-corrected multiplex PCR with high-throughput sequencing, was employed for TCRbeta amplification. From the authors' description of their analysis: Every unique nucleotide sequence was considered a clone and was annotated with V, D and J genes, copy number and frequency. Sequences were labeled productive if in frame, and non-productive if out of frame or containing stop codons. Clonality was calculated from Shannon's entropy as previously described. Mean CDR3 Kyte-Doolittle hydropathy was derived from the predicted amino acid sequences of productive clones. Using the R hclust function, scaled V gene usage was clustered hierarchically with Manhattan distance and complete linkage. To assess clone sharing by CDR3 amino acid sequence, 12 repertoires per group were resampled over 100 rounds. Repertoires were searched for 70 published EBV-specific and 245 published CMV-specific TCRbeta sequences. After two CVID samples that produced fewer than 10,000 sequences were dropped from the analysis, some 42 CVID repertoires remained. TCRdb took over this immuneACCESS table, retaining in-frame rearrangements with V and J assigned. Such tables are incomplete; in checked studies, under half of the missing clones stem from an unresolved V gene, and the remainder is unexplained. The V and J calls and the clone size are those of that table, but D and trimming were determined from the DNA. With 25,000 to 35,000 clones recorded, this sample contains no clone counted only once. Less than 35% of the sample goes to the ten largest clones.

The research as a whole found: Even though DNA input was the same, control samples had an average of about 80,000 unique sequences each, compared with roughly 30,000 in CVID samples. TCRbeta clonality was higher in CVID subjects than in healthy controls (t-test p = 0.018), and the increase was most characteristic of about a third of subjects. CVID subjects shared fewer TCRbeta clones with each other than healthy controls did (p < 0.0001). Reportedly, TCRbeta sequences from CVID had fewer deletions and N-nucleotide insertions, and highly modified clones with 13 or more V deletions were absent from CVID. The authors noted that sequencing repertoires of T cell subpopulations would be needed to clarify what caused the increased clonality in CVID. Differences among patients in the CVID cohort limited the correlations between repertoire features and clinical complications.

CVID was diagnosed by standard criteria: serum IgG, IgA and/or IgM reduced below normal range, plus specific antibody deficiency. There were 44 subjects in the CVID group (approximately 15 female and 30 or so male), ranging in age from about 9 to 70 years, with a mean age of 40. Predominantly Caucasian heritage was noted among both the CVID patients and the healthy controls. At the time of study participation, every CVID subject had been on replacement immunoglobulin therapy for one year or longer. At blood collection, none of the CVID subjects was ill or on immunomodulatory or immunosuppressive medication. Heparinized peripheral whole blood samples of roughly 5 to 8 ml were obtained from each donor. TCRbeta CDR3 repertoires were sequenced from genomic DNA of adults with common variable immune deficiency (CVID) and healthy adult controls. Diluted blood was density-centrifuged over Hypaque 1077 or Ficoll-Paque to isolate peripheral blood mononuclear cells. Genomic DNA was obtained from unsorted mononuclear cells using either Qiagen column purification or a centrifugation-based method.

A few counts support this clone. There is no known antigen for this receptor. The read ends 3 residues shy of where the CDR3 ends; the end is completed using the germline J gene. V loses 5 bases of germline sequence and J loses 5 bases, and the interval between the two ends is 9 bases. CDR1 and CDR2 (SGHTA, FQGNSA) derive from the germline V gene. From cysteine to phenylalanine, the CDR3 is 12 amino acids long. Of the CDR3's DNA, 27 bases were read; they are in frame from base 1. The chain uses TRBV7-2 and TRBJ2-5, with the identity of the D gene unclear. The TCR was taken from a human donor with common variable immunodeficiency. Sequencing was done on a sample of peripheral blood mononuclear cells. Here the CDR3 is given as CASSPSSETQYF. The CDR3 DNA, read in part, is TGTGCCAGCAGCCCCTCTTCCGAGACC. Full variable domain (CDR3 extended with the reference TRBV7-2 and TRBJ2-5 proteins): GAGVSQSPSNKVTEKGKDVELRCDPISGHTALYWYRQSLGQGLEFLIYFQGNSAPDKSGLPSDRFSAERTGGSVSTLTIQRTQQEDSAVYLCASSPSSETQYFGPGTRLLVL.